The 27 T cell receptor beta chains given below trace back to one sample, sequenced in a study of shared clonotypes between healthy human individuals. Some clones are missing from TCRdb's copy, which holds only in-frame ones; the method was immunoSEQ multiplex PCR. The sample consists of about a million clones, 75% of them appearing once. The sequenced sample consisted of memory CD4+ T cells sorted from blood. This sample's subset: CD45RA-negative fraction. Source of these receptors: a man aged 18 to 35 in good health.

The CDR3: CAISEVYGNTIYF. In nucleotides, the CDR3 is TGTGCCATCAGTGAAGTATATGGAAACACCATATATTTT. The V call is TRBV10-3, the J call TRBJ1-3; D gene uncertain. V lost 3 bases, J lost 3 bases, and 6 bases lay in between. Germline assignment: CDR1 ENHRY and CDR2 SYGVKD. The CDR3 loop spans 13 amino acids.

The V call is TRBV4-1, the J call TRBJ2-5; TRBD1 aligns across 7 bases. Trimming removed 0 bases from V and 2 bases from J; junction bases left unmatched: 9. Germline V gene sequence: CDR1 MGHRA, CDR2 YSYEKL. The CDR3 totals 17 residues. The CDR3 loop reads CASSQEGVPGGQETQYF. As DNA, the CDR3 is TGCGCCAGCAGCCAAGAGGGTGTCCCAGGGGGACAAGAGACCCAGTACTTC.

The CDR3 sequence is CASRPNAGQGQFF. The CDR3 DNA sequence: TGTGCCAGCAGACCGAACGCGGGACAGGGGCAGTTCTTC. The V and J genes are TRBV7-6 and TRBJ2-1, with TRBD1 matching 9 bases. V trimming: 6 bases; J trimming: 12 bases; junction bases outside the gene matches: 9. The CDR3 extends over 13 amino acids. CDR1 is SGHVS, CDR2 FNYEAQ, per germline.

This chain joins TRBV10-3 and TRBJ1-6, with 9 bases identical to TRBD1. CDR1 is ENHRY, CDR2 SYGVKD, per germline. The CDR3 length is 15 residues. With 11 bases clipped from V and 5 bases from J, the junction kept 10 bases outside the gene matches. For the CDR3, the DNA is TGTGCCGGAAGTCCGGGACAGGGACATAATTCACCCCTCCACTTT. Its translation is CAGSPGQGHNSPLHF.

There are a few counts of this clone. The sample has other DNA sequences that encode this CDR3 too. The genes are TRBV9 and TRBJ1-1, with D possibly matching TRBD1 (5 bases). CDR1 and CDR2 from the germline V gene are SGDLS and YYNGEE. Trimming cost V 0 bases and J 0 bases, with 6 bases left between them. This CDR3 has 14 residues. Here the CDR3 reads CASSVGQLNTEAFF. CDR3 nucleotides: TGTGCCAGCAGCGTAGGACAGCTGAACACTGAAGCTTTCTTT.

This chain links TRBV5-4 with TRBJ1-6; D is perhaps TRBD1 (5 bases). In germline, CDR1 is SGHNT, CDR2 YYREEE (reference sequence). This CDR3 region has 16 residues. Trimming stripped 0 bases from V and 1 base from J, with 8 bases between. CDR3 protein: CASSLDGGSYNSPLHF. The DNA of the CDR3 is TGTGCCAGCAGCTTGGACGGGGGATCCTATAATTCACCCCTCCACTTT. Based on the CDR3 plus reference TRBV5-4 and TRBJ1-6, the full variable domain is ETGVTQSPTHLIKTRGQQVTLRCSSQSGHNTVSWYQQALGQGPQFIFQYYREEENGRGNFPPRFSGLQFPNYSSELNVNALELDDSALYLCASSLDGGSYNSPLHFGNGTRLTVT.

Concerning this clone: A much larger clone differs by one base, so this may be a read error. Within the sample, other DNA sequences also encode this same CDR3. The chain links TRBV2 to TRBJ1-5; TRBD1 agrees at 9 bases. V shed 6 bases, J shed 3 bases, and the junction held 3 bases outside the gene matches. In germline, CDR1 is SNHLY, CDR2 FYNNEI. This CDR3 is 14 amino acids long. The chain's CDR3 is CASRGTGLNQPQHF. CDR3 nucleotides: TGTGCCAGCAGGGGGACAGGGCTCAATCAGCCCCAGCATTTT.

Worth noting for this clone: Other DNA sequences in this specimen translate into the identical CDR3. The CDR3 reads CAISGTSGGTDTQYF. Written as DNA, the CDR3 is TGTGCCATCAGTGGGACTAGCGGGGGTACAGATACGCAGTATTTT. This chain uses TRBV10-3 with TRBJ2-3, with 13 bases matching TRBD2. V shed 4 bases, J shed 3 bases, and the junction held 1 base outside the gene matches. CDR3 length: 15 residues. The germline V gene encodes CDR1 ENHRY and CDR2 SYGVKD.

The CDR3 DNA reads as TGTGCCAGCACCACCGGGGGGCTAACTACAGATACGCAGTATTTT. Translation gives CASTTGGLTTDTQYF. The V gene is TRBV2, the J gene TRBJ2-3, with a weak D call TRBD2 (7 bases). V was shortened by 7 bases and J by 3 bases, with 17 bases between the two germline ends. The CDR3 spans 15 residues. The germline V gene encodes CDR1 SNHLY and CDR2 FYNNEI.

CDR3: CASSHITGISYGYTF. CDR3 DNA: TGCGCCAGCAGCCATATTACCGGGATTTCCTATGGCTACACCTTC. This chain connects TRBV4-1 to TRBJ1-2; no clear D. The V end lost 3 bases, the J end lost 4 bases, and 15 bases lay between the germline ends. Germline V CDR1 and CDR2: MGHRA, YSYEKL. The CDR3 spans 15 residues.

The chain combines TRBV5-4 with TRBJ2-3; D uncertain. Per the germline V gene, CDR1 is SGHNT and CDR2 is YYREEE (reference sequence). CDR3 length: 14 amino acids. V was shortened by 2 bases and J by 13 bases, with 20 bases between the two germline ends. CDR3 in amino acids: CASSFWLGTTSEYF. In nucleotides, the CDR3 is TGTGCCAGCAGCTTTTGGCTAGGCACCACCTCGGAGTATTTT.

V usage is TRBV2 and J usage is TRBJ2-5, with a tentative D call TRBD1 (6 bases). V was cut by 6 bases and J by 3 bases, with 17 bases left in between. Germline V gene lookup returns CDR1 SNHLY and CDR2 FYNNEI. This CDR3 spans 15 amino acids. The CDR3 DNA sequence: TGTGCCAGCAGCCAAGGGGTCAGGGGTGAAGAGACCCAGTACTTC. Translating it yields CASSQGVRGEETQYF.

This chain joins TRBV6-5 and TRBJ2-7, with D tentatively TRBD2 (5 bases). V lost 0 bases and J lost 1, with 13 bases in between. Germline assignment: CDR1 MNHEY and CDR2 SVGAGI. This CDR3 has 16 amino acids. In nucleotides, the CDR3 is TGTGCCAGCAGTTACTCCGAGGGAACGGGTTCCTACGAGCAGTACTTC. Amino acid sequence: CASSYSEGTGSYEQYF.

V and J are TRBV4-1 and TRBJ2-1; D remains ambiguous. Germline-derived CDR1 and CDR2 are MGHRA and YSYEKL. CDR3 size: 12 residues. Trimming pared 3 bases from V and 6 bases from J, leaving 6 bases between. The CDR3 here is CASSQAGNEQFF. The CDR3 DNA is TGCGCCAGCAGCCAGGCCGGCAATGAGCAGTTCTTC.

In its sample, this clone was seen once. The V and J genes are TRBV5-1 and TRBJ2-5; D not resolved. The V and J ends lost 4 bases and 1 base respectively, with 2 bases between them. CDR1 is SGHRS and CDR2 is YFSETQ in the germline V gene. CDR3 size: 11 residues. The CDR3: CASSPQETQYF. DNA of the CDR3: TGCGCCAGCAGCCCCCAAGAGACCCAGTACTTC.

The V gene is TRBV6-5, the J gene TRBJ2-7; 8 bases line up with TRBD1. The germline CDR1 and CDR2 sequences are MNHEY and SVGAGI. The CDR3 is 14 residues long. J gave up 1 base and V 6 bases, and 5 bases lay outside the gene matches. CDR3 sequence reads: CASRYGTGSYEQYF. Here the CDR3 DNA reads TGTGCCAGCAGGTACGGGACAGGATCCTACGAGCAGTACTTC.

This clone was counted a few times. The chain is built from TRBV27 and TRBJ1-6; D is possibly TRBD1 (5 bases). The V gene's germline CDR1 is MNHEY and CDR2 SMNVEV (reference sequence). The CDR3 has 14 amino acids. Trimming left V 8 bases short and J 9 bases short, with 17 bases between. The DNA for the CDR3 is TGTGCCAGCTCCCCCCGCAGGGAGAGTTCACCCCTCCACTTT. Protein: CASSPRRESSPLHF.

The CDR3 loop is CASSASWDRSYNSPLHF. CDR3 coding DNA: TGTGCCAGCAGCGCGAGCTGGGACAGGTCCTATAATTCACCCCTCCACTTT. The chain employs TRBV9 and TRBJ1-6, with 8 bases aligning to TRBD1. The CDR3 contains 17 residues. With V trimmed by 3 bases and J by 1 base, 6 bases remained unmatched. Germline CDR1 SGDLS, CDR2 YYNGEE.

Worth noting for this clone: Other DNA sequences from this sample encode an identical CDR3 as well. This chain uses TRBV12-5 with TRBJ1-1, with 9 bases aligning to TRBD1. The V gene end was trimmed by 5 bases and the J gene end by 2 bases; junction bases not matched to a gene: 3. The germline gives CDR1 LGHNT, CDR2 FRNRAP. The CDR3 has 14 residues. As DNA, the CDR3 is TGTGCTAGTGGTCGGGGACAGGGAAACACTGAAGCTTTCTTT. Translation gives CASGRGQGNTEAFF.

A remark on this clone: Other DNA sequences in this specimen translate into the identical CDR3. The chain links TRBV29-1 to TRBJ2-7; TRBD2 might be the D (6 bases). Germline CDR1 is SQVTM and CDR2 is ANQGSEA. V lost 4 bases, J lost 0 bases, and 10 bases lay in between. This CDR3 comprises 13 residues. The chain's CDR3 is CSVVGGSSYEQYF. CDR3 in DNA: TGCAGCGTTGTTGGGGGGAGCTCCTACGAGCAGTACTTC.

The chain combines TRBV7-2 with TRBJ1-4; D uncertain. Germline lookup yields CDR1 SGHTA and CDR2 FQGNSA. V was clipped by 2 bases and J by 0 bases, with 7 bases between them. This CDR3 contains 15 residues. The CDR3 nucleotides are TGTGCCAGCAGCTTATTGGTGACAACTAATGAAAAACTGTTTTTT. Its translation: CASSLLVTTNEKLFF. The whole variable domain, filled in from reference TRBV7-2 and TRBJ1-4, reads GAGVSQSPSNKVTEKGKDVELRCDPISGHTALYWYRQSLGQGLEFLIYFQGNSAPDKSGLPSDRFSAERTGGSVSTLTIQRTQQEDSAVYLCASSLLVTTNEKLFFGSGTQLSVL.

The chain joins TRBV5-1 to TRBJ1-6, with 7 bases lining up with TRBD1. From germline, CDR1 is SGHRS and CDR2 YFSETQ. J lost 11 bases, V lost 0 bases, and 11 bases had no gene match. The CDR3 is 16 residues long. CDR3 protein: CASSLEGRGGSAPLHF. The CDR3 DNA reads as TGCGCCAGCAGCTTGGAGGGCAGGGGGGGTTCGGCACCCCTCCACTTT.

This clone appeared many times. J is TRBJ1-1 and V is TRBV11-3; no firm D call. CDR3 length: 17 residues. Germline assignment: CDR1 SGHNT and CDR2 YENEEA. V was trimmed by 2 bases and J by 1 base, leaving 17 bases between them. CDR3 nucleotides: TGTGCCAGCAGCTTAAAGTGGCCTAGGGTCCCGAACACTGAAGCTTTCTTT. It codes for CASSLKWPRVPNTEAFF. Looking up the rest from reference TRBV11-3 and TRBJ1-1 gives the full variable domain: EAGVVQSPRYKIIEKKQPVAFWCNPISGHNTLYWYLQNLGQGPELLIRYENEEAVDDSQLPKDRFSAERLKGVDSTLKIQPAELGDSAVYLCASSLKWPRVPNTEAFFGQGTRLTVV.

This clone occurred a few times. The chain employs TRBV9 and TRBJ1-2, with D perhaps TRBD1 (5 bases). This CDR3 contains 12 residues. Germline V gene data show CDR1 as SGDLS and CDR2 as YYNGEE. Trimming removed 4 bases from V and 7 bases from J, with 11 bases in between. The CDR3 nucleotides read TGTGCCAGCAGCTCAAGACAGAGTGGCTACACCTTC. Protein: CASSSRQSGYTF.

This chain links TRBV4-3 with TRBJ2-3, with D uncertain. CDR3 length: 15 residues. Germline V lookup: CDR1 LGHNA, CDR2 YSLEER. V was cut by 1 base and J by 1 base, with 9 bases left in between. DNA for the CDR3: TGCGCCAGCAGCCAAGGGGGTTGGGGCACAGATACGCAGTATTTT. Translated, it gives CASSQGGWGTDTQYF.

The chain combines TRBV5-5 with TRBJ2-3; the D is unclear. The CDR3 covers 15 residues. V was clipped by 0 bases and J by 0 bases, with 8 bases between them. The germline V gene encodes CDR1 SGHKS and CDR2 YYEKEE (reference sequence). The CDR3 coding sequence is TGTGCCAGCAGCTTGGCCCCTACTAGCACAGATACGCAGTATTTT. Its protein product is CASSLAPTSTDTQYF.

A word on this clone: The same CDR3 is also encoded by other DNA sequences in this sample. The chain recombines TRBV5-1 with TRBJ2-2; 11 nucleotides align to TRBD1. CDR3 length: 15 residues. J lost 4 bases, V lost 4 bases, and 3 bases had no gene match. Germline V gene lookup returns CDR1 SGHRS and CDR2 YFSETQ. CDR3 residues: CASSPGTGGTGELFF. The CDR3 DNA sequence: TGCGCCAGCAGCCCCGGGACAGGGGGCACCGGGGAGCTGTTTTTT.